These T cell receptor beta chains were read from a single sample in a study of T cells after yellow fever vaccination. TCRdb reanalysed the 5' RACE reads using MiXCR and keeps one entry per CDR3 protein. Found here are a few hundred thousand distinct CDR3 sequences, around 8.1% of them singletons; the top ten hold approximately 18%. Specimen: PBMCs, collected roughly 46 days after the first yellow fever vaccination. Every receptor here comes from a young man who received the YFV17D yellow fever vaccine. The CDR3 runs from the conserved cysteine through the conserved F or W. The D gene is left open where the match is weak. Expanded clones get a size class; other rows say once, few or many, or leave the size out.

D,J,V,size,DNA,CDR3
-,TRBJ1-3,TRBV5-5,-,TGTGCCAGCAGCTTGACGGGGGCTCGTGGAAACACCATATATTTT,CASSLTGARGNTIYF
-,TRBJ2-2,TRBV28,-,TGTGCCAGCAGTTTTTCCAGTGTTATACTGTTTTTT,CASSFSSVILFF
-,TRBJ2-1,TRBV20-1,few,TGCAGTGCTAGAGATCGGAAAGCGGTCCAGTTCTTC,CSARDRKAVQFF
-,TRBJ1-5,TRBV7-2,-,TGTGCCAGCAGCTTAGTTTGGGTGCCGAATCAGCCCCAGCATTTT,CASSLVWVPNQPQHF
-,TRBJ2-3,TRBV7-8,-,TGTGCCAGCGCACGGGGGAGGATACCGGGCACAGATACGCAGTATTTT,CASARGRIPGTDTQYF
TRBD1,TRBJ1-5,TRBV5-1,-,TGCGCCAGCAGCTTCGCAGGGGGTCATCAGCCCCAGCATTTT,CASSFAGGHQPQHF
-,TRBJ2-1,TRBV7-3,few,TGTGCCAGCAGCTTATCTCAAAATGAGCAGTTCTTC,CASSLSQNEQFF
TRBD2,TRBJ2-5,TRBV6-5,few,TGTGCCAGCAGTTATTCGGGGGGGTACCAAGAGACCCAGTACTTC,CASSYSGGYQETQYF
TRBD1,TRBJ1-5,TRBV6-1,few,TGTGCCAGCAGTGACCTAAGGGACAGGCCTTACAATCAGCCCCAGCATTTT,CASSDLRDRPYNQPQHF
-,TRBJ2-1,TRBV6-1,many,TGTGCCAGCAGTCTCGCCTGGGGGCACAATGAGCAGTTCTTC,CASSLAWGHNEQFF
TRBD2,TRBJ2-5,TRBV7-9,few,TGTGCCAGCAGCAAGATCTTAAGCGGGGGCCAAGAGACCCAGTACTTC,CASSKILSGGQETQYF
-,TRBJ2-3,TRBV6-5,-,TGTGCCAGCAGTTACAACAGACTGAACACAGATACGCAGTATTTT,CASSYNRLNTDTQYF
-,TRBJ1-1,TRBV9,few,TGTGCCAGCAGCGTAGATCCCTTTTATGGGAACACTGAAGCTTTCTTT,CASSVDPFYGNTEAFF
TRBD2,TRBJ2-3,TRBV24-1,-,TGTGCCACCAGTGACCCAGCGGGGGGCGTAGATACGCAGTATTTT,CATSDPAGGVDTQYF
TRBD1,TRBJ1-1,TRBV5-5,-,TGTGCCAGCAGCTTCGGGACAGGGAGGAACACTGAAGCTTTCTTT,CASSFGTGRNTEAFF
-,TRBJ1-1,TRBV5-5,many,TGTGCCAGCAGCTTGGTGCATGGGGGACACACTGAAGCTTTCTTT,CASSLVHGGHTEAFF
-,TRBJ1-4,TRBV7-9,many,TGTGCCAGCAGCTTCGGTCCTTTTAATGAAAAACTGTTTTTT,CASSFGPFNEKLFF
TRBD1,TRBJ2-5,TRBV6-1,many,TGTGCCAGCAGCCCTTACCGACAGGGGAAAGAGACCCAGTACTTC,CASSPYRQGKETQYF
TRBD1,TRBJ2-3,TRBV6-1,few,TGTGCCAGCAGGGCCGGGACAGGGGGCCTAGATACGCAGTATTTT,CASRAGTGGLDTQYF
TRBD1,TRBJ2-3,TRBV7-2,few,TGTGCCAGCAGCTCGCGACAGGGGGGGGCAGATACGCAGTATTTT,CASSSRQGGADTQYF
-,TRBJ2-3,TRBV1,few,TGCACCAGCAGCCAAGATACGGACAGGGGCACAGATACGCAGTATTTT,CTSSQDTDRGTDTQYF
TRBD1,TRBJ2-6,TRBV19,-,TGTGCCACGGGACAGATTCTCTTCTCTGGGGCCAACGTCCTGACTTTC,CATGQILFSGANVLTF
TRBD1,TRBJ2-5,TRBV5-6,few,TGTGCCAGCAGCTTGTTGACAGGGAGATTTACGGAGACCCAGTACTTC,CASSLLTGRFTETQYF
-,TRBJ1-1,TRBV20-1,-,TGCAGTGCTAGAGAACAGCCTTCCCGGGGCGCTTTCTTT,CSAREQPSRGAFF
-,TRBJ1-5,TRBV18,few,TGTGCCAGCCGGCTTCACCCCGGGACCCAGCATTTT,CASRLHPGTQHF
-,TRBJ1-2,TRBV7-8,many,TGTGCCAGCAGCTTGTTGGGCAGGGGAAGTGGCTACACCTTC,CASSLLGRGSGYTF
-,TRBJ1-6,TRBV7-9,many,TGTGCCAGCAGCCTCGAGGCCCCTAATTCACCCCTCCACTTT,CASSLEAPNSPLHF